These T cell receptor beta chains were read from a single sample in a study of OX40 agonist ivuxolimab in advanced cancers. The assay was immunoSEQ multiplex PCR, and TCRdb's table has in-frame clones only and misses some. The data contain about 55,000 clones, roughly 81% of them seen just once; the ten biggest clones take up 1.2%. Sequencing used CD4+ or CD8+ T cells sorted from blood, obtained in a trial of the OX40 agonist ivuxolimab. The receptors come from an adult with an advanced solid tumor such as melanoma, head and neck, liver or kidney cancer. The conserved cysteine and the conserved F or W are not part of the CDR3 here. A D gene is named only where the DNA matches it firmly.

V gene,D gene,CDR3 protein
TRBV5-1,TRBD1,ASSFTGDTEAF
TRBV19,TRBD1,ASNWRQGGNQPQH
TRBV6-1,.,ASSEARVAEPGKEQF
TRBV28,.,ASSQLNSYEQY
TRBV5-5,.,ASSFVGRQEKLF
TRBV4-1,TRBD2,ASSQDLTSGSLAAYEQY
TRBV18,.,ASSRGAGDQPQH
TRBV25-1,.,ASKGLETQY
TRBV28,.,ASRGRTVVSGEAF
TRBV19,.,ASRKTDYNSPLH
TRBV11-3,TRBD1,ASSLEGQGRELF
TRBV7-2,.,ASSLGTLYEQY
TRBV6-5,.,ASSYSGRVPYNEQF
TRBV29-1,.,SVRRTLDGEQY